This TCR beta chain was sequenced during a study of blood T cell repertoires in COVID-19. Overall study: Some COVID-19 samples were acute and others convalescent; all came from the United States, Italy and Spain. T cells, B-cell-depleted T cells, or PBMCs provided the cDNA or gDNA that served as material.

There are 13 residues in the CDR3. CDR1 is SGHVS and CDR2 is FQNEAQ in the germline V gene. The V segment lost 3 bases and the J segment 5 bases; nucleotides outside the gene matches: 4. How the authors handled the data: Reference gene primers were amplified, and this amplification served to estimate nucleated cell counts. This table comes from immunoSEQ multiplex PCR, and its TCRdb copy is limited to in-frame clones, with some not included. V, J and clone size derive from that table, while D and trimming were established from the DNA sequence. The data hold 150,000 to 200,000 clones, with around nine tenths observed a single time.

V is TRBV7-8 and J is TRBJ2-7, with 7 bases matching TRBD1. The sample was peripheral blood. This TCR was sampled from a man aged 40-50 years with acute or convalescent COVID-19. The CDR3 DNA reads as TGTGCCAGCAGCTTTGCAGGGGGTGACGAGCAGTACTTC. Amino acid sequence: CASSFAGGDEQYF.